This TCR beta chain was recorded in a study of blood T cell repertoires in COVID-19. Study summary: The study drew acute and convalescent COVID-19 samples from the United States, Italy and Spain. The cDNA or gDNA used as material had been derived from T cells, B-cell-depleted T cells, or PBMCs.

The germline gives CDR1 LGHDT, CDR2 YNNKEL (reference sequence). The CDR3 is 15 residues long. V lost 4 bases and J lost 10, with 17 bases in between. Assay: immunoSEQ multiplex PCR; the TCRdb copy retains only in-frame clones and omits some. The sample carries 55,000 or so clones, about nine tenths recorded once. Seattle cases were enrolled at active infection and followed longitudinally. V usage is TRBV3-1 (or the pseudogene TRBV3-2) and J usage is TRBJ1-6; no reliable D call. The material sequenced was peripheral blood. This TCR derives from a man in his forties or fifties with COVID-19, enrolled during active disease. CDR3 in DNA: TGTGCCAGCAGCCCACTTGCGAGCGGAGGATCACCCCTCCACTTT. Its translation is CASSPLASGGSPLHF.